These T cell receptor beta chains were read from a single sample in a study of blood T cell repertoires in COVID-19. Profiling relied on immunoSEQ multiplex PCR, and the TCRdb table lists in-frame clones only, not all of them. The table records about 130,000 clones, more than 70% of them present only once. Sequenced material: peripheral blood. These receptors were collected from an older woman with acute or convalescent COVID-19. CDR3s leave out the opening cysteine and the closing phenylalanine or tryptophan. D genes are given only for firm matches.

CDR3: ASSQQGDPLH
V: TRBV7-9
D: TRBD1

CDR3: ASSLTGLGSTDTQY
V: TRBV5-1
D: TRBD2

CDR3: ASSRDTTSGRVTGELF
V: TRBV7-6
D: TRBD2

CDR3: ASSLSLAGGYFNEQF
V: TRBV11-3
D: TRBD2

CDR3: ASKPPGTDYGYT
V: TRBV6-5
D: TRBD1

CDR3: ASSRLTGRGTEAF
V: TRBV6-5
D: TRBD1

CDR3: ASSIRGWSSGSLIASYNEQF
V: TRBV19
D: TRBD2

CDR3: ASSLGGGRLF
V: TRBV11-2
D: -

CDR3: ASTPPGQGVYEQY
V: TRBV28
D: TRBD1

CDR3: ATSRKAGGTETQY
V: TRBV15
D: TRBD2

CDR3: ASSEAQGAGSPLH
V: TRBV2
D: TRBD1

CDR3: ASRMTGAEAF
V: TRBV12-3/TRBV12-4
D: TRBD1

CDR3: ASSPHSGSSYNEQF
V: TRBV11-3
D: TRBD2

CDR3: AISESGARTGELF
V: TRBV10-3
D: -

CDR3: ASSLGGRGTTDTQY
V: TRBV5-1
D: -

CDR3: ASSLGGTGGPNYGYT
V: TRBV28
D: TRBD1

CDR3: ASSLGGGLNTEAF
V: TRBV7-8
D: -

CDR3: ASSLGQGSYT
V: TRBV7-9
D: TRBD1

CDR3: ASSFAGLDGYT
V: TRBV27
D: -

CDR3: ASQTSGSKDTQY
V: TRBV2
D: TRBD2

CDR3: ASSIQGGNTEAF
V: TRBV5-1
D: TRBD1

CDR3: ASTLRGGGNQPQH
V: TRBV2
D: -

CDR3: ASSYGEAYGYT
V: TRBV6-5
D: -

CDR3: SASPGLLTGELF
V: TRBV20-1
D: -

CDR3: ASRGPEGNQPQH
V: TRBV6-5
D: -

CDR3: ASSEVFRTLLNTEAF
V: TRBV6-1
D: -

CDR3: ASSIVRDLKNEQF
V: TRBV19
D: -

CDR3: ASSQGTAANYGYT
V: TRBV4-1
D: TRBD1

CDR3: ASRGHLNTEAF
V: TRBV2
D: -

CDR3: ATSDFTSSEAF
V: TRBV24-1
D: -

CDR3: AWSPRSPKPVYEQY
V: TRBV30
D: -

CDR3: ASKVGPDNQPQH
V: TRBV7-8
D: -

CDR3: ASSLGDRGGQETQY
V: TRBV11-2
D: -

CDR3: ASSPSEGATGELF
V: TRBV4-2
D: -